The TCR beta chain under discussion was sequenced for a study of cytomegalovirus exposure and HLA in healthy donors listed by TCRdb under 2017. About the study as a whole: According to an earlier analysis of a few hundred of the donors, about 179 million T cells yielded 120 million or so unique TCR beta sequences and roughly 280 Gb of sequence data. Roughly 290 gigabases of sequencing data and approximately 91 million unique TCR sequences made up an early release that covered roughly 670 HLA-typed donors. Among the roughly 390 genotyped donors, approximately 82% belonged to the genetic ancestry cluster associated with self-reported Caucasian donors. The study aimed to test whether signatures of past pathogen exposure could be identified by cataloging public T cell receptors. Using immunosequencing, the study profiled T cell repertoires from 640 or so subjects and related those repertoires to cytomegalovirus serostatus. Along with the approximately 700-subject first cohort, a separate validation cohort of roughly 110 different subjects was used. The study combined high-throughput TCR immunosequencing, statistical association of individual TCRs with disease status, and machine learning to predict cytomegalovirus infection status. In a later analysis, previously published TCR beta repertoires from roughly 710 donors were re-analyzed and high-resolution HLA genotyping was added so that TCR occurrence patterns could be studied. Rather than using new phenotypic data, the later analysis identified candidate immune exposures from TCR beta sequences and from how often those sequences occurred across donors. An earlier analysis of 587 of the donors applied high-throughput TCR beta sequencing to assess whether each TCR beta V gene segment acted as functional or pseudogenic. Alongside the repertoire data, information on donor age, sex, ethnicity and CMV serostatus was compiled. A later genetic analysis took genome-wide SNP genotypes for about three fifths of the 666 donors and used that subset as a discovery cohort. Every discovery cohort repertoire had been produced on one sequencing platform. Class I and class II HLA loci were covered by the typing at four-digit resolution. The number of donors typed differed by locus, with 629-630 for A, B, C, DRB1 and DQB1, around 500 for DQA1, 600 to 610 for DPA1, and some 440 for DPB1. Because of strong linkage in the cohort, roughly 5 DR-DQ haplotypes were treated as single units for association and clustering. Among roughly 370 genotyped donors of the cohort, an average of around 240,000 unique TCR beta nucleotide sequences were sequenced per donor, roughly a sixth of them non-productive.

Regarding this clone: It has no known antigen specificity. No per-base quality is available; no much larger clone lies one base away.

The germline ends are 11 bases apart after V is trimmed by 5 bases and J by 3 bases. CDR1 and CDR2, looked up from the germline V gene, are SNHLY and FYNNEI. Including cysteine and phenylalanine, the CDR3 has 14 amino acids. The entry retains the CDR3 DNA only, 42 bases that are in frame from base 1. Libraries were built with the immunoSEQ multiplex PCR assay. For the multiplex PCR, a mixture combining 60 forward primers for TCR Vbeta segments and 13 reverse primers for TCR Jbeta segments was used. Amplification of the CDR3 region of rearranged TCR beta genes was performed with a multiplex PCR assay on genomic DNA. Amplified TCR beta libraries were sequenced as 87-base-pair reads on the Illumina HiSeq System. The authors' analysis ran thus. A later analysis counted approximately 84 million unique TCR beta chains across the 640 or so repertoires, and roughly 9.9 million of these chains were shared by at least two donors. To remove PCR and sequencing errors, raw reads were error-corrected and collapsed into unique sequences using a nearest-neighbor algorithm that merged closely related sequences. CDR3 sequences were aligned to IMGT reference sequences to assign V, D and J gene segments. For a sequence to be retained, a match of at least six nucleotides was required to both a V gene segment and a J gene segment. Rearrangements were called productive when the CDR3 lacked stop codons and stayed in frame with V and J; all others were non-productive. CDR3 was defined according to IMGT convention as the region running from the second conserved V-encoded cysteine to the conserved J-encoded phenylalanine. Sequences without an unambiguous match to a single V gene segment were excluded from the earlier analysis of a few hundred of the donors. In an earlier analysis of about 590 of the donors, a V segment was called functional when productive rearrangements were above 56.7%, and segregating when the standard deviation between donors exceeded 5%. A statistical classification framework was built for diagnosing cytomegalovirus status from the catalog of TCR beta chain sequences. In a later analysis, TCR nucleotide sequences were compared against IMGT/GENE-DB human TR gene sequences so that V and J genes could be assigned. Using the TCRdist pipeline, a later analysis assigned CDR3 sequences along with most-parsimonious VDJ recombination scenarios. In a later analysis, each TCR beta chain was defined by its CDR3 amino acid sequence together with its V-gene family, and reads lacking a unique V-gene family were excluded. To address suspected cross-contamination and a sequencing artifact, a later analysis removed around 600 highly shared, low-generation-probability nucleotide sequences. In a later analysis, a clonal expansion index for each public chain was calculated from normalized within-repertoire ranks of inferred template counts. A later analysis computed generation probabilities with a VDJ recombination model fitted to out-of-frame rearrangements, and checked the results against IGoR. In a later analysis, hypergeometric tests were used to score TCR-TCR, TCR-HLA and TCR-CMV co-occurrence, with a repertoire-size bias correction applied to TCR pairs. In a later analysis, false discovery rates were estimated by permuting HLA or CMV assignments 20 times. In a later analysis, co-occurring TCRs were grouped with DBSCAN, and TCRdist sequence similarity was added when clustering was performed within HLA-allele-positive subsets. Co-occurrence clustering excluded repertoires with fewer than 30,000 or more than 120,000 public chains, plus five with anomalous nucleotide sharing. TCRdb mirrors the immuneACCESS table, restricted to in-frame sequences. Some clones are absent from its copies; in checked studies, under half trace to an unresolved V gene, and the reason for the others is unknown. V and J calls and clone size are as listed in that table; D and trimming were resolved from the DNA. The sample table shows some 170,000 clones, and approximately 80% are seen once. 1.3% of the sample is taken by the ten largest.

Study-level results and caveats: The only immune exposure information available for the cohort was CMV serostatus. In a later analysis, several top co-occurrence clusters were reported to appear linked to parvovirus B19, influenza, CMV and Epstein-Barr virus. Compared with equally common non-associated chains, HLA-associated TCR beta chains in a later analysis were more clonally expanded and had lower generation probabilities. An earlier analysis of around 540 of the donors showed that most TCR beta V segments appeared in productive rearrangements either about 87% or about 30% of the time, which broadly matched IMGT annotations. When HLA alleles, especially DR and DQ, strongly co-occurred, attributing TCR associations to individual alleles was difficult. It was suggested by the authors that the approach could potentially be generalized to other disease states and immunological phenotypes. Linkage disequilibrium might explain the correlated functional status among segregating V segments, but an unknown experimental factor could not be ruled out. Some IMGT-functional V segments, including TRBV6-2 and TRBV6-3, could not be told apart with the 87-base-pair reads, so those segments were excluded. Most CMV-associated TCR beta chains appeared to be HLA-restricted in a later analysis, and the HLA associations seemed to be driven largely by CMV exposure. Because HLA typing was unavailable for some donors at each locus, only the typed subset was used in association tests. In this cohort, only TCR beta chains were sequenced, and detectable features were limited by the absence of alpha or paired-chain data. Compared with the 666-donor mean, donors in an Asian-associated ancestry cluster had fewer N-insertions in productive TCRs, according to a later genetic analysis. Three of the identified cytomegalovirus-associated TCR beta chains were confirmed in vitro to be specific for cytomegalovirus antigens. Sequencing depth was assumed to be roughly uniform across donors in the presence/absence analyses, though that assumption may not hold. A cluster of highly shared sequence variants was judged likely to be a technical artifact of the sequencing pipeline. Cytomegalovirus status was reported to be diagnosed by the classifier with high specificity and sensitivity in both the original and validation cohorts. A further reported finding was that TCR beta sequences accurately predicted the HLA-A and HLA-B alleles for most subjects in the first cohort. An association between a missense DCLRE1C variant and V-gene and J-gene trimming of TCR beta chains was found in a later genetic analysis and replicated in an independent cohort. Approximately 18 rarely observed V segments, including chromosome 9 orphons, were excluded from the earlier analysis of some 590 of the donors because counts were too low. In a later analysis, 15,000 to 20,000 TCR beta sequences were associated with specific HLA alleles at a false discovery rate of 0.05. A total of 150 or so TCR beta chains were listed by the study as associated with cytomegalovirus. According to a later analysis, TCR association rates differed among HLA loci, with DRB1 alleles showing the most associated TCRs and HLA-C alleles showing the fewest. Across donors, most TCR sequences were observed very rarely, whereas some public TCRs were present in many individuals.

The cohort was made up of several hundred healthy bone marrow donors. Cohort members were all nominally healthy when sampled, although unrecorded immune exposures were likely present. The donor tested CMV seronegative and was one of the 352 seronegative cohort members. Each donor provided a peripheral blood sample, and peripheral blood mononuclear cells were used for TCR beta sequencing. Genomic DNA extraction from the blood cell samples was performed with the Qiagen DNeasy Blood Extraction Kit. The TCR sequence derives from a woman between 50 and 59 years old in good health and CMV-seronegative. The sequence links TRBV2 to TRBJ2-1; a weak D assignment points to TRBD1 (5 bases agree). The sample was PBMCs. The DNA is TGTGCCAGCAGTCGACAGATGATCTACAATGAGCAGTTCTTC. Its protein is CASSRQMIYNEQFF.